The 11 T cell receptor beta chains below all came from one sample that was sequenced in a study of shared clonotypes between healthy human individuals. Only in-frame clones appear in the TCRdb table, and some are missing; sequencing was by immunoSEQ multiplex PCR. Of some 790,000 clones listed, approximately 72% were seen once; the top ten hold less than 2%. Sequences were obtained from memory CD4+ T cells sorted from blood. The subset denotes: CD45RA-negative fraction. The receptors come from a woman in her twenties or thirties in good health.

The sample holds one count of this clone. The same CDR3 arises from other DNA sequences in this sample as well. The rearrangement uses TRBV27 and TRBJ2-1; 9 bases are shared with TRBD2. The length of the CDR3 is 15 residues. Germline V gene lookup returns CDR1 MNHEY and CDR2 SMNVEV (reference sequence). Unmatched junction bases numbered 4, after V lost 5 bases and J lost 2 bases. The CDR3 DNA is TGTGCCAGCAGTCTTAGCGGGAGAGCCTACAATGAGCAGTTCTTC. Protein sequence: CASSLSGRAYNEQFF.

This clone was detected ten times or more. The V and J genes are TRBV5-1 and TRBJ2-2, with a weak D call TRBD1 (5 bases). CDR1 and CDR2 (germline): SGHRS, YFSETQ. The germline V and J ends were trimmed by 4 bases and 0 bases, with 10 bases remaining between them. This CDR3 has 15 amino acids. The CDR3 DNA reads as TGCGCCAGCAGCCCCGCGACAGCGAACACCGGGGAGCTGTTTTTT. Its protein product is CASSPATANTGELFF.

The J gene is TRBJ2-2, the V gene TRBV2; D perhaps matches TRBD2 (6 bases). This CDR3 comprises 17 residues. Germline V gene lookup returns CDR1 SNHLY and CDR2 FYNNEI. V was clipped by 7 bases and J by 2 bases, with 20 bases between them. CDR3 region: CASTTDAGGANTGELFF. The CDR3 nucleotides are TGTGCCAGCACCACCGACGCAGGAGGGGCAAACACCGGGGAGCTGTTTTTT.

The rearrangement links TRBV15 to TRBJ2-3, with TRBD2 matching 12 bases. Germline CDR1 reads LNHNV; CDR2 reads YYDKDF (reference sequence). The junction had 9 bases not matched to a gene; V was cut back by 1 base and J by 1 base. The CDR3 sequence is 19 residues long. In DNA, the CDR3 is TGTGCCACCAGCAGAGGGACTAGCGGGATGGTAGTGGGCACAGATACGCAGTATTTT. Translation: CATSRGTSGMVVGTDTQYF.

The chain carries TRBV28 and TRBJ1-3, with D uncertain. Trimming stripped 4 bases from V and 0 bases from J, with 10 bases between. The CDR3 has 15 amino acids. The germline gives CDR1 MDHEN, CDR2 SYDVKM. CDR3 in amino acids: CASSSPAGSGNTIYF. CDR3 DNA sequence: TGTGCCAGCAGTTCTCCAGCCGGCTCTGGAAACACCATATATTTT.

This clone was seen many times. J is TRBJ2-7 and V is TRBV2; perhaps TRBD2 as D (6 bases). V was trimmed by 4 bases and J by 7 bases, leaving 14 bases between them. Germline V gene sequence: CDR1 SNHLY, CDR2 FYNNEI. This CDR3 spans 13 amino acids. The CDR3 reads CASSVNWGREQYF. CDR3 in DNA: TGTGCCAGCAGTGTTAATTGGGGGAGGGAGCAGTACTTC.

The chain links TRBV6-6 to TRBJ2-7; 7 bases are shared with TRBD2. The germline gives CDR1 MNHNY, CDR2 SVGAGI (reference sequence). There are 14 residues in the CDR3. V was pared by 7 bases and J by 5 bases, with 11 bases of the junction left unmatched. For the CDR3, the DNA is TGTGCCAGCACCCGGACTAGAGGGGTCGACGAGCAGTACTTC. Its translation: CASTRTRGVDEQYF.

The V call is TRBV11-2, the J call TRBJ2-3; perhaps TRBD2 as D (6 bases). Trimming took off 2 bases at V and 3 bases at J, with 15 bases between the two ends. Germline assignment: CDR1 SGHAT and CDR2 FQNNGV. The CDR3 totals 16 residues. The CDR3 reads CASSLLRRERTDTQYF. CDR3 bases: TGTGCCAGCAGCTTATTGAGGCGGGAAAGGACAGATACGCAGTATTTT.

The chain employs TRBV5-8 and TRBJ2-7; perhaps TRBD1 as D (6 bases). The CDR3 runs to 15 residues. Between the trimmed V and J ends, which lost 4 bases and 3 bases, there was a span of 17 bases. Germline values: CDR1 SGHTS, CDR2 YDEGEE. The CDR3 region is CASSRQGSTGYEQYF. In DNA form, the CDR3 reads TGTGCCAGCAGCCGTCAGGGGTCCACCGGCTACGAGCAGTACTTC.

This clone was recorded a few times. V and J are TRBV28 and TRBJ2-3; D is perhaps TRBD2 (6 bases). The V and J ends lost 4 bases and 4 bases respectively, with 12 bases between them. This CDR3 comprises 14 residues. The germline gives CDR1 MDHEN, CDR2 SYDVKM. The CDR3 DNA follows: TGTGCCAGCAGTTGGATAGGGAGGTCAGATACGCAGTATTTT. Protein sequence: CASSWIGRSDTQYF. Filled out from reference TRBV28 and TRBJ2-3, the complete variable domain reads DVKVTQSSRYLVKRTGEKVFLECVQDMDHENMFWYRQDPGLGLRLIYFSYDVKMKEKGDIPEGYSVSREKKERFSLILESASTNQTSMYLCASSWIGRSDTQYFGPGTRLTVL.

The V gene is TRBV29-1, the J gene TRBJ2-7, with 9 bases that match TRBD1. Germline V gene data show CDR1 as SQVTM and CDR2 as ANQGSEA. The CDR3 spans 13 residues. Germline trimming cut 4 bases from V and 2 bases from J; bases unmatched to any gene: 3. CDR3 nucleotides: TGCAGCGTTGGACAGGGGGTCACCTACGAGCAGTACTTC. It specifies CSVGQGVTYEQYF.